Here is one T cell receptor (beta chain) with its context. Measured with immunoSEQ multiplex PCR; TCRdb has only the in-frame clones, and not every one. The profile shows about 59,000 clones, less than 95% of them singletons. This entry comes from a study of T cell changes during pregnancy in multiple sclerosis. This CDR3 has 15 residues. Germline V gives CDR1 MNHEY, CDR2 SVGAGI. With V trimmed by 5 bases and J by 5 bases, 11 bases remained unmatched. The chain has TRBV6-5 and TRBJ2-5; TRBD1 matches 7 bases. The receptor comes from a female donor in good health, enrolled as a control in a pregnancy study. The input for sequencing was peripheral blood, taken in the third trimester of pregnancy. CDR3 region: CASSPRQGLGETQYF. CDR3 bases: TGTGCCAGCAGTCCACGACAGGGATTAGGGGAGACCCAGTACTTC.